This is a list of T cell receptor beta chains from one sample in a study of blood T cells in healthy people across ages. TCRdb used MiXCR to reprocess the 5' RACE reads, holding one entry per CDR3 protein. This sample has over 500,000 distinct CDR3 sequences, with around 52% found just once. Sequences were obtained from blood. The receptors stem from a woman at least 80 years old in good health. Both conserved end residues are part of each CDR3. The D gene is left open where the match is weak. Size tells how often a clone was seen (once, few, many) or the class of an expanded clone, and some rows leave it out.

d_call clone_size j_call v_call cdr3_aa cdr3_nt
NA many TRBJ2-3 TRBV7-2 CASSPFIWAALDTQYF TGTGCCAGCAGCCCCTTTATATGGGCGGCCTTGGATACGCAGTATTTT
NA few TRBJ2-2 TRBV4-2 CASSPHTNTGELFF TGTGCCAGCAGCCCACACACGAACACCGGGGAGCTGTTTTTT
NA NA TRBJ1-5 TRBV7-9 CASSLGPDSQPQHF TGTGCCAGCAGCTTAGGGCCGGACAGTCAGCCCCAGCATTTT
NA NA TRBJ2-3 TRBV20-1 CSARIFGFPITDTQYF TGCAGTGCTAGAATTTTCGGGTTCCCTATCACAGATACGCAGTATTTT
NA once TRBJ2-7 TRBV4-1 CASSQDTANPNYEQYF TGCGCCAGCAGCCAAGATACGGCTAACCCAAACTACGAGCAGTACTTC
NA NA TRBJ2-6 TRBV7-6 CASSLAVGSGANVLTF TGTGCCAGCAGCTTAGCCGTCGGCTCTGGGGCCAACGTCCTGACTTTC
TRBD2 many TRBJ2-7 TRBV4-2 CASSPREDLMWEQYF TGTGCCAGCAGCCCTCGGGAGGACCTAATGTGGGAGCAGTACTTC
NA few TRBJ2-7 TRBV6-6 CASSPGPSGTYEQYF TGTGCCAGCAGTCCCGGGCCATCGGGAACGTACGAGCAGTACTTC
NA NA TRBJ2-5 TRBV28 CASSLLGALIETQYF TGTGCCAGCAGTTTATTGGGGGCGCTTATAGAGACCCAGTACTTC
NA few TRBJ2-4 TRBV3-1 CASSQGLVQYF TGTGCCAGCAGCCAGGGCCTCGTGCAGTACTTC
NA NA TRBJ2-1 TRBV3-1 CAGSQDLGIYNEQFF TGTGCCGGCAGCCAAGATCTAGGGATCTACAATGAGCAGTTCTTC
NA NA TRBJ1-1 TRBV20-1 CSRWGNTEAFF TGCAGCCGCTGGGGGAACACTGAAGCTTTCTTT
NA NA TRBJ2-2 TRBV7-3 CASSVGVGTGELFF TGTGCCAGCAGCGTGGGGGTCGGCACCGGGGAGCTGTTTTTT
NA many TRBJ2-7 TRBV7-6 CASSFFPPRNYEQYF TGTGCCAGCAGCTTTTTCCCGCCTAGAAACTACGAGCAGTACTTC
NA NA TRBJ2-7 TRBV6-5 CASSYSGTEAWEQYF TGTGCCAGCAGTTACTCAGGGACGGAGGCGTGGGAGCAGTACTTC
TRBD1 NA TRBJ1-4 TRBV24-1 CATSPGTGLVEKLFF TGTGCCACCAGTCCCGGGACAGGGCTAGTGGAAAAACTGTTTTTT
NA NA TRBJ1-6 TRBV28 CASSLTGNNSPLHF TGTGCCAGCAGTTTAACAGGGAATAATTCACCCCTCCACTTT
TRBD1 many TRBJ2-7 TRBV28 CASSSGTGYSYEQYF TGTGCCAGCAGTTCCGGGACAGGCTACTCCTACGAGCAGTACTTC
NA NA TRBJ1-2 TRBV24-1 CATSDLSRPPYGYTF TGTGCCACCAGTGATTTGTCCAGACCTCCCTATGGCTACACCTTC
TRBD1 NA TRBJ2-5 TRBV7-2 CASRLPGQGAGETQYF TGTGCCAGCAGATTACCGGGACAGGGGGCTGGAGAGACCCAGTACTTC
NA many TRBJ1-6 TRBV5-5 CASSIVRDGVTGSPLHF TGTGCCAGCAGCATCGTCCGGGACGGGGTAACGGGTTCACCCCTCCACTTT
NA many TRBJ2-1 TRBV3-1 CASSPPPPLRDEQFF TGTGCCAGCAGCCCCCCTCCCCCCCTAAGGGATGAGCAGTTCTTC
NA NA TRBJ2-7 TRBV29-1 CSVRTDLSYEQYF TGCAGCGTTCGGACCGACCTCTCCTACGAGCAGTACTTC
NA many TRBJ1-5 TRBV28 CASSLEGGGQPQHF TGTGCCAGCAGCCTAGAGGGGGGAGGTCAGCCCCAGCATTTT
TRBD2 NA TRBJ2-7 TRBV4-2 CASSLFPGRAGGNEQYF TGTGCCAGCAGCCTTTTCCCGGGACGAGCGGGAGGGAACGAGCAGTACTTC